This is a list of T cell receptor beta chains from one sample in a study of T cells in Graves' hyperthyroidism and ophthalmopathy. TCRdb re-called the multiplex PCR reads through MiXCR, storing one row per CDR3 protein. The sample has 650,000 to 750,000 distinct CDR3 sequences, about 15% seen once. The sample comprised blood. The receptor set was obtained from a young woman with Graves' hyperthyroidism. Each CDR3 is given with its conserved first and last residue. D genes are given only for firm matches. Clone size is not always given. Where it is, it says once, few, many or a class for expanded clones.

size	V	D	J	DNA	CDR3
few	TRBV7-9	NA	TRBJ1-3	TGTGCCAGCAGCGCATCGACGAGCCAGTACTCTGGAAACACCATATATTTT	CASSASTSQYSGNTIYF
many	TRBV20-1	NA	TRBJ2-5	TGCAGTGCTAGAGATCCCTCCGGGACACCTAAAGAGACCCAGTACTTC	CSARDPSGTPKETQYF
few	TRBV11-2	NA	TRBJ1-2	TGTGCCAGCAGTTCCTCCGGGCAGGTTCAAGGCTACACCTTC	CASSSSGQVQGYTF
many	TRBV7-9	TRBD2	TRBJ2-7	TGTGCCAGCAGCCCCCGGGGAGCGGGAGAGCACGAGCAGTACTTC	CASSPRGAGEHEQYF
many	TRBV7-2	NA	TRBJ1-3	TGTGCCAGCAGCTTAGTGGGGGTGGATCGGAGAAACACCATATATTTT	CASSLVGVDRRNTIYF
once	TRBV2	NA	TRBJ1-3	TGTGCCAGCAGTGAAGATATAGTCTCTGGAAACACCATATATTTT	CASSEDIVSGNTIYF
many	TRBV18	TRBD1	TRBJ1-5	TGTGCCAGCTCACCCAGCAGATCCCAGGGGGCACAGCCCCAGCATTTT	CASSPSRSQGAQPQHF
many	TRBV7-6	NA	TRBJ2-1	TGTGCCAGCAGCTTAGTTCACATGGAGTCCAATGAGCAGTTCTTC	CASSLVHMESNEQFF
many	TRBV30	NA	TRBJ1-6	TGTGCCTGGAGTGTACAAGAGCGGGCACCCCTCCACTTT	CAWSVQERAPLHF
many	TRBV19	NA	TRBJ2-1	TGTGCCAGTAGTATTGTGGGGGCCTACTACAATGAGCAGTTCTTC	CASSIVGAYYNEQFF
few	TRBV12-3/TRBV12-4	NA	TRBJ2-1	TGTGCCAGCAGTATGGACGAGAGGGATGAGCAGTTCTTC	CASSMDERDEQFF
many	TRBV20-1	TRBD2	TRBJ2-2	TGCAGTGCTAGAGGCGGGAGGACCTCGAACACCGGGGAGCTGTTTTTT	CSARGGRTSNTGELFF
NA	TRBV7-9	NA	TRBJ2-7	TGTGCCAGCAGCTCCCTCCTTTCGGGCCCCTTCTACGAGCAGTACTTC	CASSSLLSGPFYEQYF
few	TRBV12-3/TRBV12-4	NA	TRBJ1-2	TGTGCCAGCAGTTTAGATCCCTTCGGGGTGGGCTACACCTTC	CASSLDPFGVGYTF
many	TRBV12-3/TRBV12-4	NA	TRBJ2-7	TGTGCCAGCAGTTTCAGGCAGGTCGGTGCCTACGAGCAGTACTTC	CASSFRQVGAYEQYF
NA	TRBV20-1	NA	TRBJ2-5	TGCAGTGCTGGAGATGATCCGATTAGAGTCCAAGAGACCCAGTACTTC	CSAGDDPIRVQETQYF
few	TRBV2	NA	TRBJ1-2	TGTGCCAGCAGTGAACCCCTCGCCCAGGGGTGGTTGAACTATGGCTACACCTTC	CASSEPLAQGWLNYGYTF
many	TRBV28	NA	TRBJ2-1	TGTGCCAGCAGTAGCAGGGTGAGCTCCTACAATGAGCAGTTCTTC	CASSSRVSSYNEQFF
few	TRBV5-1	TRBD1	TRBJ2-1	TGCGCCAGCAGCTTGGCCAGGGAGACAGGGGGAAATGAGCAGTTCTTC	CASSLARETGGNEQFF
many	TRBV7-3	TRBD1	TRBJ2-7	TGTGCCAGCAGGAGGGACAGACACTTTGGGGAGCAGTACTTC	CASRRDRHFGEQYF
many	TRBV6-1	NA	TRBJ1-1	TGTGCCAGCAGTTTTTCTCGCGATCTGAACACTGAAGCTTTCTTT	CASSFSRDLNTEAFF
few	TRBV7-8	TRBD2	TRBJ2-1	TGTGCCAGCAGCTTAAGCGGGAGTTGGTCCAATGAGCAGTTCTTC	CASSLSGSWSNEQFF
NA	TRBV7-3	TRBD2	TRBJ2-2	TGTGCCAGCAGCTTAATGTCTAGCGGGGCGAACACCGGGGAGCTGTTTTTT	CASSLMSSGANTGELFF
NA	TRBV15	NA	TRBJ1-6	TGTGCCACCAGCAGAGATTGGGACATTAATTCACCCCTCCACTTT	CATSRDWDINSPLHF